The entry below describes one T cell receptor beta chain. The clone's antigen remains unknown. The sample holds no much larger clone one base away, and base qualities are not on file. Sequencing of the TRB variable region was done with the immunoSEQ hsTCRB v3.0 assay at survey level resolution. The target sequencing depth for TRB was roughly 35,000-55,000 T-cell genomes per sample. Pooled TRB libraries were sequenced on an Illumina MiSeq with a v3 150-cycle kit. The original pipeline was this. Analysis of repertoires was carried out in R inside a reproducible Nextflow workflow spanning QC, data transformation and analysis. LymphoSeq2, an R package for AIRR-Seq data exploration, was used to implement custom analyses. A handful of samples that produced fewer than 5000 total TRB sequences were removed, so 188 HIV repertoires were analyzed. Of the roughly 180 retained HIV repertoires, some 60 were collected before and around 130 after ART initiation. Repertoires were downsampled to 5000 TRB nucleotide sequences, with summary statistics averaged over 100 downsampling iterations. The analysis kept only TRB sequences whose CDR3 regions were at least seven amino acids long. Diversity was assessed using a clonality score derived from Shannon entropy and using the Gini coefficient. In the repertoire networks, any two of the top 5000 CDR3 amino acid sequences were connected whenever the two sequences differed by an edit distance of one. GLIPH2 predicted antigen specificity groups and MHC restriction for TRB CDR3 amino acid sequences. CDR3 amino acid sequences were matched against VDJdb and McPAS-TCR to flag known CMV, EBV, HIV or tissue antigen associations. Pre-ART, post-ART and control groups were compared with Wilcoxon signed-rank tests and Holm-Bonferroni correction. The clones in this table, taken by TCRdb from immuneACCESS, are in-frame only. Not every clone is retained; where verified, under half of the shortfall comes from an unresolved V gene, and the cause of the rest is unknown. The V and J calls and the clone size are those of that table, but D and trimming were determined from the DNA. The sample table shows approximately 36,000 clones, and about 80% are seen once. Jointly, the top ten make up around 6.1% of the sample.

This specimen comes from a study of long-term antiretroviral therapy in people with HIV (dated 2022 in TCRdb). Background on the whole study: Collection of the earliest samples took place about a decade ahead of the 2015 WHO recommendation for immediate ART, at a time when ART was typically delayed until CD4 counts fell. A retrospective serial study tested whether ART initiation and durable HIV suppression were associated with changes in peripheral blood TRB repertoire composition and diversity. The cohort contributed over 150 cryopreserved PBMC samples from 30 adults with confirmed HIV infection, collected serially over a mean of around six years (range 1-12). Among the 30 to 35 participants with HIV, around ten were female. Test extractions of a monoclonal T-cell line alongside approximately 36 polyclonal samples showed no cross-contamination during QIAcube processing.

Overall study outcomes, separate from this receptor: A significant increase in TRB diversity was found to be associated with ART initiation, although TRB diversity was observed to remain significantly below that of transplant donor controls even after long-term ART. Expanded TRB clones identified before ART initiation dominated the repertoire at all time points, although this dominance fluctuated and declined in many PLHIV after ART. No data were available on ART adherence, viral resistance or therapy changes, limiting inferences about post-ART repertoire changes. Compared with controls, HIV repertoires had narrower CDR3 length ranges, and the network structure pointed to an antigen-experienced repertoire that shifted only slightly toward naive after ART. Because PBMC availability was limited, only the TCR beta chain was sequenced, with no alpha chain pairing. Because cell numbers in pre-ART samples were limited, unsorted PBMC were profiled instead of sorted CD4+ and CD8+ T cells. The samples span the years 2004 to 2017, and the ART regimens used may be less effective than current regimens.

Participants were included only if at least one PBMC sample before ART initiation and at least two post-ART samples were available. All participants with HIV were treated in the United States of America. Before DNA extraction, cryopreserved samples of about 0.95-10 million PBMC were thawed and then washed. At the time of the earliest PBMC sample, participants with HIV were aged between about 20 and 55 years. Each participant contributed PBMC samples from 1-4 timepoints before ART initiation and 2-8 timepoints after ART initiation, with a median of 7 samples. Serial HIV viral load, CD4+ T-cell count, ART history and demographic data were obtained for every participant. Genomic DNA was extracted from unsorted PBMC with a Qiagen kit on a QIAcube, with processing performed in batches of 12 samples. The clonotype originates from a man younger than 35 with HIV. The source was unsorted PBMCs, collected 0.6 years after starting antiretroviral therapy.

The CDR3 loop reads CASSVEGAGWKNEQFF. The nucleotides are TGTGCCAGCAGCGTGGAGGGGGCAGGGTGGAAGAATGAGCAGTTCTTC. The rearrangement combines TRBV5-6 with TRBJ2-1; perhaps TRBD1 is the D gene, with 7 bases matching. V sheds 4 bases and J sheds 7 bases, leaving 21 bases between their ends. The CDR3 contains 16 residues, cysteine and phenylalanine counted. Only the CDR3 DNA is retained, 48 bases long and in frame from the first base. CDR1 is given as SGHDT and CDR2 as YYEEEE, both from the germline V gene.